The sequence of this TCR beta chain was determined in a study of OX40 agonist ivuxolimab in advanced cancers. TCRdb keeps only in-frame clones here, not all; method: immunoSEQ multiplex PCR. Of just under 80,000 clones detected, about 83% appear once; the ten largest clones hold more than 20%. With autoimmune disease history or systemic immunosuppression, patients were excluded. The starting material was CD4+ or CD8+ T cells sorted from blood, obtained in a trial of the OX40 agonist ivuxolimab. This receptor was taken from an adult with an advanced solid tumor such as melanoma, head and neck, liver or kidney cancer.

CDR3: CASSLWMGETQYF. CDR3 coding DNA: TGTGCCAGCAGTTTATGGATGGGAGAGACCCAGTACTTC. V is TRBV27 and J is TRBJ2-5; D unclear. The CDR3 covers 13 residues. Trimming cost V 1 base and J 4 bases, with 7 bases left between them. Per the germline V gene, CDR1 is MNHEY and CDR2 is SMNVEV (reference sequence).